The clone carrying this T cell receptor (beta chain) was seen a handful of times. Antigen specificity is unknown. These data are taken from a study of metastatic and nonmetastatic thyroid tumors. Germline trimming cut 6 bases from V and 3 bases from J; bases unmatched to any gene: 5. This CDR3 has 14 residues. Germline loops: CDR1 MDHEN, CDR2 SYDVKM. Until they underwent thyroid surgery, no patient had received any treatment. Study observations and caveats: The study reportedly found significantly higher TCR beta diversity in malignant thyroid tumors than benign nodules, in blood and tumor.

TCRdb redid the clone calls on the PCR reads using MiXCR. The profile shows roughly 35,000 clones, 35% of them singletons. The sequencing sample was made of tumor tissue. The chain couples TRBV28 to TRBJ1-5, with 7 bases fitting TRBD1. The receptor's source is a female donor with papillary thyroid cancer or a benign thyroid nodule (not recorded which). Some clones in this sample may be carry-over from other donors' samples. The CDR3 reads CASSQGTDNQPQHF. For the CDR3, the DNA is TGTGCCAGCAGCCAAGGGACAGACAATCAGCCCCAGCATTTT.